Listed here is a single T cell receptor (beta chain). Antigen specificity is unknown. The data are from a study of T cell responses to AZD1222 COVID-19 vaccine. Findings of the study overall: A rise in Spike-specific TCR breadth and depth followed two AZD1222 doses. Just a handful of AZD1222 recipients were seropositive at baseline. Clonal diversity may have been underestimated, and the donors were mostly white British, with more females than males.

Clones were sequenced by immunoSEQ multiplex PCR, and TCRdb holds only the in-frame ones, with some missing. The sample includes approximately 150,000 clones, around nine tenths seen only once; the top ten take roughly 1.8%. CDR3 length: 14 residues. The V gene end was trimmed by 5 bases and the J gene end by 5 bases; junction bases not matched to a gene: 5. Germline V gene lookup returns CDR1 MDHEN and CDR2 SYDVKM. This TCR was sampled from an adult who received the AZD1222 COVID-19 vaccine. The sequenced sample was peripheral blood, obtained 28 days after the second AZD1222 dose. The gene calls are TRBV28 and TRBJ2-1, with 8 bases aligning to TRBD1. CDR3 DNA: TGTGCCAGCAGTGACAGGACAGGGAACAATGAGCAGTTCTTC. Amino acid sequence: CASSDRTGNNEQFF.